In this sample, the clone carrying this TCR beta chain turned up a few times. Its antigen remains unknown. The data belong to a study of T cell responses to AZD1222 COVID-19 vaccine. TCRdb's copy holds only in-frame clones and misses some; the assay was immunoSEQ multiplex PCR. The sample has about 110,000 clones; roughly 85% are singletons. Trimming removed 6 bases at V and 1 base at J, with 9 bases between. The CDR3 has 13 residues. The V gene's germline CDR1 is WNHNN and CDR2 SYGVQD (reference sequence). Study results and caveats: White British people made up most donors, females outnumbered males, and clonal diversity was possibly underestimated. Seropositivity was recorded at baseline in only five to seven AZD1222 recipients. With two AZD1222 doses given, Spike-specific TCR breadth and depth both rose.

The chain couples TRBV10-1 to TRBJ1-1, with D possibly being TRBD1 (6 bases). Source: peripheral blood, taken 28 days after the second AZD1222 dose. This receptor was obtained from an adult who received the AZD1222 COVID-19 vaccine. The CDR3 region has the DNA TGCGCCAGCAGGGAGGACAGGAACACTGAAGCTTTCTTT. Its translation: CASREDRNTEAFF.